A selection of T cell receptor beta chains follows, all from one sample in a study of T cells after yellow fever vaccination. One entry per CDR3 protein results from TCRdb running MiXCR on the 5' RACE reads. The repertoire includes about 85,000 distinct CDR3 sequences, roughly 14% of them detected once, and around 23% sits in the top ten. The sample was CD8+ T cells not binding an NS4B(214-222) dextramer, sorted from PBMCs, taken less than 25 days after the first yellow fever vaccination. All receptors come from a man younger than 30 who received the YFV17D yellow fever vaccine. The conserved cysteine and the conserved F or W are not part of the CDR3 here. The order of the fields is J gene, V gene, CDR3 protein.

j_gene: TRBJ1-5
v_gene: TRBV6-2/TRBV6-3
CDR3aa: ASSSGYRVYNQPQH

j_gene: TRBJ2-3
v_gene: TRBV7-3
CDR3aa: ASSFPEDRTSMDTQY

j_gene: TRBJ1-5
v_gene: TRBV7-2
CDR3aa: ASSSLGQGVNQPQH

j_gene: TRBJ1-5
v_gene: TRBV5-5
CDR3aa: ASSFQGFQPQH

j_gene: TRBJ1-3
v_gene: TRBV7-3
CDR3aa: ASSPTGGRFSGNTIY

j_gene: TRBJ2-5
v_gene: TRBV5-1
CDR3aa: ASTPDRGQETQY

j_gene: TRBJ1-5
v_gene: TRBV12-3/TRBV12-4
CDR3aa: ASSLSWVGNQPQH

j_gene: TRBJ2-1
v_gene: TRBV7-9
CDR3aa: ASSPNEQF

j_gene: TRBJ2-1
v_gene: TRBV5-1
CDR3aa: ASSLVLGAGPYNEQF

j_gene: TRBJ1-5
v_gene: TRBV12-3/TRBV12-4
CDR3aa: ASSYAGTYSNQPQH

j_gene: TRBJ2-5
v_gene: TRBV6-2/TRBV6-3
CDR3aa: ASQRAPGEPGWETQY

j_gene: TRBJ2-7
v_gene: TRBV7-2
CDR3aa: ASSLGSRGLYEQY

j_gene: TRBJ1-1
v_gene: TRBV7-8
CDR3aa: ASRERGSMNTEAF

j_gene: TRBJ2-3
v_gene: TRBV5-1
CDR3aa: ASSFRASGASTDTQY

j_gene: TRBJ2-1
v_gene: TRBV5-5
CDR3aa: ASSLYLPTAVGYNEQF

j_gene: TRBJ2-1
v_gene: TRBV18
CDR3aa: ASSYTRGESSYNEQF

j_gene: TRBJ2-3
v_gene: TRBV4-2
CDR3aa: ASSPRAGADTQY

j_gene: TRBJ2-1
v_gene: TRBV18
CDR3aa: ASSNQGASFYNEQF

j_gene: TRBJ2-3
v_gene: TRBV7-2
CDR3aa: ASSLLLAVGTDTQY

j_gene: TRBJ2-3
v_gene: TRBV6-5
CDR3aa: ASSYSAGVRTDTQY

j_gene: TRBJ2-5
v_gene: TRBV4-1
CDR3aa: ASSLGQLQETQY

j_gene: TRBJ2-7
v_gene: TRBV7-9
CDR3aa: ASSSDRVEQY

j_gene: TRBJ2-2
v_gene: TRBV4-3
CDR3aa: ASSQDPAGELF

j_gene: TRBJ2-3
v_gene: TRBV13
CDR3aa: ASSFAGGSYTDTQY

j_gene: TRBJ2-4
v_gene: TRBV19
CDR3aa: ASKDGWGNIQY

j_gene: TRBJ2-5
v_gene: TRBV6-5
CDR3aa: ASRGQGAHETQY

j_gene: TRBJ2-7
v_gene: TRBV5-1
CDR3aa: ATSWLTGGYEQY

j_gene: TRBJ1-6
v_gene: TRBV12-3/TRBV12-4
CDR3aa: ASSLRGQVNSPLH

j_gene: TRBJ1-1
v_gene: TRBV4-3
CDR3aa: ASSQDSASEAF

j_gene: TRBJ2-3
v_gene: TRBV2
CDR3aa: ASSEEPRSTDTQY

j_gene: TRBJ1-1
v_gene: TRBV4-1
CDR3aa: ASSQDPGLFTEAF

j_gene: TRBJ2-1
v_gene: TRBV3-1
CDR3aa: ASSSGREVNEQF

j_gene: TRBJ2-3
v_gene: TRBV20-1
CDR3aa: SAEGGGDTQY

j_gene: TRBJ2-5
v_gene: TRBV7-7
CDR3aa: ASSLALAVQETQY

j_gene: TRBJ1-1
v_gene: TRBV6-5
CDR3aa: ASSHDPGTMNTEAF

j_gene: TRBJ2-1
v_gene: TRBV5-1
CDR3aa: ASSLYSGEGGNEQF

j_gene: TRBJ2-7
v_gene: TRBV19
CDR3aa: ASSSAGDSYEQY

j_gene: TRBJ1-1
v_gene: TRBV7-9
CDR3aa: ASSEVNTEAF

j_gene: TRBJ2-7
v_gene: TRBV5-1
CDR3aa: ASSYAPSPLRSGSSYEQY

j_gene: TRBJ2-1
v_gene: TRBV9
CDR3aa: ASSGRDAGGNEQF

j_gene: TRBJ2-7
v_gene: TRBV10-3
CDR3aa: AISESVTTYEQY

j_gene: TRBJ1-1
v_gene: TRBV5-1
CDR3aa: ASSFTGGTTEAF

j_gene: TRBJ2-3
v_gene: TRBV29-1
CDR3aa: SVAPEADTQY

j_gene: TRBJ2-7
v_gene: TRBV9
CDR3aa: ASSPRPSYEQY

j_gene: TRBJ2-5
v_gene: TRBV6-5
CDR3aa: ASSYGGEQETQY

j_gene: TRBJ2-1
v_gene: TRBV4-2
CDR3aa: ASSQGQGTLREQF

j_gene: TRBJ2-3
v_gene: TRBV7-3
CDR3aa: ASSFSGGGGDTQY